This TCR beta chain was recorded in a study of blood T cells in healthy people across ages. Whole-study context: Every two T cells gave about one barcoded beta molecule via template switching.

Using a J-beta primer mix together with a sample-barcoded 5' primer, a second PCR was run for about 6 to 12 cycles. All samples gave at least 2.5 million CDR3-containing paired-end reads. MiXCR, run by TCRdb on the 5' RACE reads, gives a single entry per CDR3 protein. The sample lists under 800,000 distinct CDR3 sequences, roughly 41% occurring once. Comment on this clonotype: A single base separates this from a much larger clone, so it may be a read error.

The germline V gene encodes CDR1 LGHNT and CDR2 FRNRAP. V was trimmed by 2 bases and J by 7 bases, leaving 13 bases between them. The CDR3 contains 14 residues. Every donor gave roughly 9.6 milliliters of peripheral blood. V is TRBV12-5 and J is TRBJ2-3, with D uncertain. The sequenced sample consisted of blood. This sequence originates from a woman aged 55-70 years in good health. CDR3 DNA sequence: TGTGCTAGTGGTTTGAGGCCTGACAATAATACGCAGTATTTT. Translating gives CASGLRPDNNTQYF.